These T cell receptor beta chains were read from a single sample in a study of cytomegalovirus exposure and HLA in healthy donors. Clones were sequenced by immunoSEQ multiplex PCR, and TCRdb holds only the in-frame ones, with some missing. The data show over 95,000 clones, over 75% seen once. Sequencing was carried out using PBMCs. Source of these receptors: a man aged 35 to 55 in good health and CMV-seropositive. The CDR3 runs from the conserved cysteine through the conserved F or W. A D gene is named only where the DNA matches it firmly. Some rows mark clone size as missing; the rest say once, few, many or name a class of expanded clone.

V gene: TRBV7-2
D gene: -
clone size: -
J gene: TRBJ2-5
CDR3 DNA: TGTGCCAGCAGCTTAGACCTACCCCGGGAGACCCAGTACTTC
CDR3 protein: CASSLDLPRETQYF

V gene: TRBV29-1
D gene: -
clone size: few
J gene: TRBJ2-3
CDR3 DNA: TGCAGCGTTGAAGGTCGGGTTCAAGATACGCAGTATTTT
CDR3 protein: CSVEGRVQDTQYF

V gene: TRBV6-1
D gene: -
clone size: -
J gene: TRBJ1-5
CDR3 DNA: TGTGCCAGCAGTGAATCGACAGGAGGAAATCAGCCCCAGCATTTT
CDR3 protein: CASSESTGGNQPQHF

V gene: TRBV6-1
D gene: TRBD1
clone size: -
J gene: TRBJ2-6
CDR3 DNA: TGTGCCAGCAGTGCCCTGGGACAGGACATTAGTTCTGGGGCCAACGGCCTGACTTTC
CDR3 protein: CASSALGQDISSGANGLTF

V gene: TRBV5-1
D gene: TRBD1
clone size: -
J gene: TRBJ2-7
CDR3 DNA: TGCGCCAGCAGCCTGACCCCCGGGGGGACAGGGCTCTCCGAGCAGTACTTC
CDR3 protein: CASSLTPGGTGLSEQYF

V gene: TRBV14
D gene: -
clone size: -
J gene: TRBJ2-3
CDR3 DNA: TGTGCCAGCAGCCAAGAAGGAGCGGAGAGCACAGATACGCAGTATTTT
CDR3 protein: CASSQEGAESTDTQYF

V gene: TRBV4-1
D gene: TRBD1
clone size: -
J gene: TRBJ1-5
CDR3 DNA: TGCGCCAGCAGCCAGGAGGACAGGGCGGATCAGCCCCAGCATTTT
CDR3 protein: CASSQEDRADQPQHF

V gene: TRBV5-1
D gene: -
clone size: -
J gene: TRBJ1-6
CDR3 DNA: TGCGCCAGCAGCTTGGTCAGGGAGGGTTCACCCCTCCACTTT
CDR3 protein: CASSLVREGSPLHF

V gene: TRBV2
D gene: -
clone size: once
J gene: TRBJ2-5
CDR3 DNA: TGTGCCAGCAGCTCCCAGCAGGGCCGAGAGACCCAGTACTTC
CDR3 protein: CASSSQQGRETQYF

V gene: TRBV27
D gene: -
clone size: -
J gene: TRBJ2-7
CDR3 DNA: TGTGCCAGCAGTGCACGCGGGTCTAAGGTGCTCTACGAGCAGTACTTC
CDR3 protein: CASSARGSKVLYEQYF

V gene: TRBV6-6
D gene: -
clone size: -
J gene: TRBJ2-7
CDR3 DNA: TGTGCCAGTTCCTCCCAGGGGGGCAGGGTCGCCTACGAGCAGTACTTC
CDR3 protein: CASSSQGGRVAYEQYF

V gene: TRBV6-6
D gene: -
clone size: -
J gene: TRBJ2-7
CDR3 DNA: TGTGCCAGCAGTTACTCAGGGGAAGAGCAGTACTTC
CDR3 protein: CASSYSGEEQYF

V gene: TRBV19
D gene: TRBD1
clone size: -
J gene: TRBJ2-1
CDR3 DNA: TGTGCCAGTAGTATCCCCGGGACAGCATATGAGCAGTTCTTC
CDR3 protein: CASSIPGTAYEQFF

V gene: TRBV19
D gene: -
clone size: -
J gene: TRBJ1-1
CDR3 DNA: TGTGCCAGTAGTCGCTCCGTGTGGGCGTCGAACACTGAAGCTTTCTTT
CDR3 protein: CASSRSVWASNTEAFF

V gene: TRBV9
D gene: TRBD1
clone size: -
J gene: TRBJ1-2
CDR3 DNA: TGTGCCAGCATGAGGGGGCCCCTAGGAGGTTATGGCTACACCTTC
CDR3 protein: CASMRGPLGGYGYTF

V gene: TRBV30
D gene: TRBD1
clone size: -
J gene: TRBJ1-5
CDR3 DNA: TGTGCCTGTAAGGGACAGGGATCCCAGCCCCAGCATTTT
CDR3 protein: CACKGQGSQPQHF

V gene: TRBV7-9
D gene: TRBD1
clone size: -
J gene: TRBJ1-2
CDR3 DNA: TGTGCCAGCAGCCTAGGACAGGGTTATGGCTACACCTTC
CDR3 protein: CASSLGQGYGYTF

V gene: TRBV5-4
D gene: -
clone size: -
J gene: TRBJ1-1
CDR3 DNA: TGTGCCAGCAGCTTACGGTCGAACACTGAAGCTTTCTTT
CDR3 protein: CASSLRSNTEAFF

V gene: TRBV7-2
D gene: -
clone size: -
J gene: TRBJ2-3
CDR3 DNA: TGTGCCAGCAGCCAAAGTCACGGAGATACGCAGTATTTT
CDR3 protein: CASSQSHGDTQYF

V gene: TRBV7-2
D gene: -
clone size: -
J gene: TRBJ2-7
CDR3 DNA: TGTGCCAGCAGCGACGGGTTACCCTACGAGCAGTACTTC
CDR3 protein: CASSDGLPYEQYF

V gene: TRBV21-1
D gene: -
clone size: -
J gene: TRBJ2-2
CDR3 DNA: TGTGCCAGCAGCAGGGCGGGACGGAAGAACACCGGGGAGCTGTTTTTT
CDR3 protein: CASSRAGRKNTGELFF

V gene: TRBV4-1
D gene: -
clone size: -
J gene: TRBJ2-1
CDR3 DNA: TGCGCCAGCAGTCTGAGTGCGGAGCAGTTCTTC
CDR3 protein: CASSLSAEQFF

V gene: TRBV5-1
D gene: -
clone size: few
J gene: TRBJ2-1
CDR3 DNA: TGCGCCAGCAGCTTGATTTACTACAATGAGCAGTTCTTC
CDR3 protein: CASSLIYYNEQFF

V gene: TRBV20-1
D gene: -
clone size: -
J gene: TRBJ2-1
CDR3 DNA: TGCAGTGCTACAGACAATGAGCAGTTCTTC
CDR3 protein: CSATDNEQFF

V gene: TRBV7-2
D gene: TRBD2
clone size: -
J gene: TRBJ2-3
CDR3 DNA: TGTGCCAGCAGAAATAGCGGGGGGCCCACAGATACGCAGTATTTT
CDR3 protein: CASRNSGGPTDTQYF

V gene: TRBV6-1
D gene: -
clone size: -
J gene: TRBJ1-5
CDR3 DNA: TGTGCCAGCAGTGAAGCGTGGGAGCAGCCCCAGCATTTT
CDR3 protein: CASSEAWEQPQHF

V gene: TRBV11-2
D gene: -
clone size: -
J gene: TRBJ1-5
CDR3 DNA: TGTGCCAGCAGCTTGAACGGAGCGTTCAATCAGCCCCAGCATTTT
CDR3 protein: CASSLNGAFNQPQHF

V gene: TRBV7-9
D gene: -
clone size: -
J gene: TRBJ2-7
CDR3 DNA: TGTTCCAGCAGAAGACCTGGGCGTGAGCAGTACTTC
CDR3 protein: CSSRRPGREQYF

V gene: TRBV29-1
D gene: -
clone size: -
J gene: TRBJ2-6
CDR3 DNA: TGCAGCGTTGGTCGGTCTGGGGCCAACGTCCTGACTTTC
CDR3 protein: CSVGRSGANVLTF

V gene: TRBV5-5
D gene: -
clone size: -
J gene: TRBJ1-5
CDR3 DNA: TGTGCCAGCAGCTTGGACAATAGCAATCAGCCCCAGCATTTT
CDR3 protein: CASSLDNSNQPQHF

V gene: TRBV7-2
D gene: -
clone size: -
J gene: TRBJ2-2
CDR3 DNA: TGTGCCAGCAGCTTAATCCCGACCGGGGAGCTGTTTTTT
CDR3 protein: CASSLIPTGELFF

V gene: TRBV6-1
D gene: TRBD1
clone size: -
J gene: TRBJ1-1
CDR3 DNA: TGTGCCAGCAGTGAACTAACAGGGGGCGCCGATAGGGCTTTCTTT
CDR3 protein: CASSELTGGADRAFF

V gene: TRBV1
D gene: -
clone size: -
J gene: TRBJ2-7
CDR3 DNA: TGCACCAGCAGCCAAGATATCCGAGACAAACCCTACGAGCAGTACTTC
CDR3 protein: CTSSQDIRDKPYEQYF

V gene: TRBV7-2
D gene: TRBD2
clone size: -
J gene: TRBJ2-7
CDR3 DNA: TGTGCCAGCAGCTTACAAGGGACTAGCGGGGGGTACGAGCAGTACTTC
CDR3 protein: CASSLQGTSGGYEQYF

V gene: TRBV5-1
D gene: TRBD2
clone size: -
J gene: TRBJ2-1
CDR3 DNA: TGCGCCAGCAGCTTGGAAGGTAGCGGGGCGATTTCCTACAATGAGCAGTTCTTC
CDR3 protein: CASSLEGSGAISYNEQFF

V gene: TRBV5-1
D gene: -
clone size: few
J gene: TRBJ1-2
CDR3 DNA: TGCGCCAGCGGGCCCCCTGGACAAACGTATGGCTACACCTTC
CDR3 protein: CASGPPGQTYGYTF

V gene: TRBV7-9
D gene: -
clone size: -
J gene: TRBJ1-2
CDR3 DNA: TGTGCCAGCAGCTTCGAGGGTCGAGTGGGTGGCTACACCTTC
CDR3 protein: CASSFEGRVGGYTF

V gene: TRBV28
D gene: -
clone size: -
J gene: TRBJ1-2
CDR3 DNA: TGTGCAGCAGAGACGATAGCGCGGGCCTATGGCTACACCTTC
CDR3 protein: CAAETIARAYGYTF

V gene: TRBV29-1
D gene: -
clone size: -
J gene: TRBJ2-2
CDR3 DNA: TGCAGCGTACGAAGACAGGCCACCGGGGAGCTGTTTTTT
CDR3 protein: CSVRRQATGELFF

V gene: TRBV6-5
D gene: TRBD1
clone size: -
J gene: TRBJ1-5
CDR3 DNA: TGTGCCAGCAGCGGACAGGGGGGCAATCAGCCCCAGCATTTT
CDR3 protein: CASSGQGGNQPQHF

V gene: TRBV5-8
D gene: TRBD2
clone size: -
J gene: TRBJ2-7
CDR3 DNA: TGTGCCAGCAGCCGACTAGCGCCCTACGAGCAGTACTTC
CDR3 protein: CASSRLAPYEQYF

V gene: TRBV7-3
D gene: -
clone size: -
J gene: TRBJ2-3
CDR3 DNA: TGTGCCAGCAGCTTCGGGGGTTCGGGCACAGATACGCAGTATTTT
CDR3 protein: CASSFGGSGTDTQYF

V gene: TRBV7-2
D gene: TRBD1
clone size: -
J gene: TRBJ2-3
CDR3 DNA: TGTGCCAGCAGCTTAGGGGACAGGGGCGCAGATACGCAGTATTTT
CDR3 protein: CASSLGDRGADTQYF

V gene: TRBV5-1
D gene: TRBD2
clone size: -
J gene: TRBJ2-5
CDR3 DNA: TGCGCCAGCAGCTTAGCGGGGGGGCCGAGGGAGACCCAGTACTTC
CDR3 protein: CASSLAGGPRETQYF

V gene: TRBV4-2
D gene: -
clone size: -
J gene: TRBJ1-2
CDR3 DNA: TGTGCCAGCAGCCAAAAACACCTAGGGGTCTATGGCTACACCTTC
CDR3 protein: CASSQKHLGVYGYTF

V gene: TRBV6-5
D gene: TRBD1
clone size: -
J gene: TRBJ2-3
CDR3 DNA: TGTGCCAGCAGTAGGGCCCAGGGGGCGCTGGATACGCAGTATTTT
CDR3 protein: CASSRAQGALDTQYF

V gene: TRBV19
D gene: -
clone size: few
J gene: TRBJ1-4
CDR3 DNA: TGTGCCAGTAGCGACCCAGGTATGGGTAATGAAAAACTGTTTTTT
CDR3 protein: CASSDPGMGNEKLFF

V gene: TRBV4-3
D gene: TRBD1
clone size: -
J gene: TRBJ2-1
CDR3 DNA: TGCGCCAGCAGCCAAGATTGGCCGGGACAGGGATGGAATGAGCAGTTCTTC
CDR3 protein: CASSQDWPGQGWNEQFF

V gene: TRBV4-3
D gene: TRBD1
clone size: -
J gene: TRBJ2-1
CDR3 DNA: TGCGCCAGCAGCCAGGGACAGGGGGGCTACAATGAGCAGTTCTTC
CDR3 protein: CASSQGQGGYNEQFF

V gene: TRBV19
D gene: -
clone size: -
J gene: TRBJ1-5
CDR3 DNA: TGTGCCAGTAGTATAGTTAGCACCCGGGGTCAGCCCCAGCATTTT
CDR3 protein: CASSIVSTRGQPQHF